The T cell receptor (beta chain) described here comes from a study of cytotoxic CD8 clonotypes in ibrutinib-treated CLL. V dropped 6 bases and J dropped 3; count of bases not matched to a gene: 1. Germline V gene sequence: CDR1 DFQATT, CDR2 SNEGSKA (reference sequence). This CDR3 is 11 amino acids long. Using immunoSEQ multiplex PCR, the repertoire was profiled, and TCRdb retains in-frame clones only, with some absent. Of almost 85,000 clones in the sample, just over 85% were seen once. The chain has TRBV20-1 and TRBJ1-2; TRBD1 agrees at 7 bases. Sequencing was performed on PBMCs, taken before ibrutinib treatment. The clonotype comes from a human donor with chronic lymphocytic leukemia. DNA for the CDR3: TGCAGTGCCGGACAGGACTATGGCTACACCTTC. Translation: CSAGQDYGYTF.